Below, one T cell receptor beta chain is given with its context. This sample is drawn from a study of blood T cell repertoires in COVID-19. The CDR3 is 17 amino acids. V lost 6 bases, J lost 6 bases, and 20 bases stayed unmatched. Germline V gives CDR1 SGDLS, CDR2 YYNGEE. Profiling relied on immunoSEQ multiplex PCR, and the TCRdb table lists in-frame clones only, not all of them. The data contain approximately 210,000 clones, roughly 90% of them seen just once; the ten biggest clones take up over 7%. The chain uses TRBV9 and TRBJ1-1, with TRBD1 matching over 7 bases. The sample consisted of PBMCs or T cells enriched from blood (not recorded which). The TCR originated in a woman younger than 30 who had recovered from COVID-19. The CDR3 reads CASTPLGGGSGRAEAFF. CDR3 sequence (DNA): TGTGCCAGCACCCCCCTTGGAGGGGGCAGCGGACGGGCTGAAGCTTTCTTT.